One sample yielded the 23 T cell receptor beta chains listed below, sequenced in a study of T cells in Graves' hyperthyroidism and ophthalmopathy. Amplification of TCR beta CDR3 regions used RNA as the template. The HTBI primer set was used in a first-round RT-PCR of the TCR CDR3. TCRdb reanalysed the multiplex PCR reads using MiXCR and keeps one entry per CDR3 protein. This table holds some 690,000 distinct CDR3 sequences, 17% found once. Material: blood. The receptors were gathered from a man in his fifties or sixties with Graves' hyperthyroidism.

The CDR3 bases are TGTGCCAGCAGCCAAGGAAGCGGGGGCGGCAAAAACATTCAGTACTTC. Amino acid sequence: CASSQGSGGGKNIQYF. The chain couples TRBV3-1 to TRBJ2-4; 8 positions match TRBD2. In germline, CDR1 is LGHDT, CDR2 YNNKEL (reference sequence). This CDR3 has 16 amino acids. Unmatched junction bases numbered 5, after V lost 1 base and J lost 3 bases.

This clonotype was detected only a few times. J is TRBJ2-1 and V is TRBV19, with 10 bases matching TRBD2. The CDR3 has 16 amino acids. V gave up 4 bases and J gave up 5 bases; unmatched junction bases: 8. The V gene's germline CDR1 is LNHDA and CDR2 SQIVND (reference sequence). The CDR3 here is CASSKPGTSVHNEQFF. The CDR3 nucleotides read TGTGCCAGTAGTAAACCCGGGACTAGCGTACACAATGAGCAGTTCTTC.

This rearrangement joins TRBV7-2 to TRBJ1-4; D not resolved. The CDR3 covers 16 residues. The V and J ends lost 4 bases and 8 bases respectively, with 20 bases between them. The germline CDR1 and CDR2 sequences are SGHTA and FQGNSA. CDR3 nucleotide sequence: TGTGCCAGCAGCTCCCCATATCGGGGTGGAAGCGAAAAACTGTTTTTT. Translation gives CASSSPYRGGSEKLFF.

This clonotype has more than one count but fewer than ten. This chain connects TRBV11-2 to TRBJ1-2, with D tentatively TRBD1 (5 bases). V dropped 5 bases and J dropped 7 bases, with 11 bases sitting between them. The CDR3 length is 12 residues. The germline V gene has CDR1 SGHAT and CDR2 FQNNGV. In DNA, the CDR3 is TGTGCCAGCAGCCGGGGAGGGGCTGGCTACACCTTC. The encoded protein is CASSRGGAGYTF.

J is TRBJ2-3 and V is TRBV7-2; D unclear. V shed 0 bases and J shed 3 bases, with 10 bases lying between them. The CDR3 length is 15 residues. Germline V gives CDR1 SGHTA, CDR2 FQGNSA. Here the CDR3 DNA reads TGTGCCAGCAGCTTAGCAGGGTACGAGACAGATACGCAGTATTTT. This encodes CASSLAGYETDTQYF.

This clonotype was picked up a small number of times. This chain links TRBV29-1 with TRBJ2-1, with D possibly being TRBD1 or TRBD2 (5 bases each). The V gene's germline CDR1 is SQVTM and CDR2 ANQGSEA. V lost 5 bases and J lost 6, with 23 bases in between. The CDR3 has 16 residues. CDR3 nucleotide sequence: TGCAGCGTTCCCGGGACCCCCAGCAATTGGGGCAATGAGCAGTTCTTC. This translates into CSVPGTPSNWGNEQFF.

This clonotype appeared a few times. The J gene is TRBJ1-5, the V gene TRBV5-1; TRBD1 might be the D (6 bases). The CDR3 runs to 16 residues. Germline CDR1 SGHRS, CDR2 YFSETQ. Trimming took off 0 bases at V and 1 base at J, with 11 bases between the two ends. CDR3 DNA sequence: TGCGCCAGCAGCTTGGGAGAGACAGGAAGCAATCAGCCCCAGCATTTT. Translating it yields CASSLGETGSNQPQHF.

The gene calls are TRBV30 and TRBJ2-2; D gene uncertain. Between the trimmed V and J ends, which lost 3 bases and 6 bases, there was a span of 14 bases. The CDR3 extends over 14 amino acids. From germline, CDR1 is GTSNPN and CDR2 SVGIG (reference sequence). CDR3 in DNA: TGTGCCTGGAGGGAGCAGAATTTCGCCGGGGAGCTGTTTTTT. It translates to CAWREQNFAGELFF.

At least ten counts were recorded for this clonotype. CDR3 coding DNA: TGCAGTGCTAGAGATTTCCGAGGGGGCACCTGCAATGAGCAGTTCTTC. Translating it yields CSARDFRGGTCNEQFF. This sequence joins TRBV20-1 and TRBJ2-1; 7 positions agree with TRBD1. Trimming at V came to 0 bases and at J to 6 bases, leaving 11 bases not matched to a gene. CDR1 and CDR2 from the germline V gene are DFQATT and SNEGSKA (reference sequence). CDR3 length: 16 residues.

The gene calls are TRBV4-1 and TRBJ2-7, with 9 nucleotides matching TRBD1. The CDR3 covers 15 residues. Looked up from germline, CDR1 is MGHRA and CDR2 is YSYEKL. J was trimmed by 1 base and V by 3 bases; bases with no gene match: 4. The CDR3 region has the DNA TGCGCCAGCAGCCACGGGACAGGGCGATCCTACGAGCAGTACTTC. Protein: CASSHGTGRSYEQYF.

This clonotype was seen repeatedly, ten times or more. The V and J genes are TRBV10-3 and TRBJ2-6; D not resolved. Germline assignment: CDR1 ENHRY and CDR2 SYGVKD. The V end lost 8 bases, the J end lost 4 bases, and 9 bases lay between the germline ends. The CDR3 is 13 amino acids. CDR3 nucleotides: TGTGCCATCGAGGTCGCCGGGGCCAACGTCCTGACTTTC. This codes for CAIEVAGANVLTF.

In this sample, this clonotype turned up a few times. The genes are TRBV4-3 and TRBJ2-7; D gene unclear. The germline CDR1 and CDR2 sequences are LGHNA and YSLEER. This CDR3 is 15 amino acids long. Trimming removed 1 base from V and 3 bases from J, with 13 bases in between. CDR3 coding DNA: TGCGCCAGCAGCCAAGTACGCGGCAGAATCTACGAGCAGTACTTC. Protein product: CASSQVRGRIYEQYF.

Remarks on this clonotype: Given a much more abundant clone one base away, this may be a read error. V gene TRBV6-2 or TRBV6-3 combines with J gene TRBJ1-2; D is undetermined. The CDR3 contains 13 residues. Per germline, CDR1 MNHEY and CDR2 SVGEGT. V was shortened by 4 bases and J by 7 bases, with 13 bases between the two germline ends. In DNA, the CDR3 is TGTGCCAGCAGTTTATCTATGGGTACTGGCTACACCTTC. This gives the protein CASSLSMGTGYTF.

This clonotype was seen once. One base away lies a much larger clone, so this may be a sequencing read error. The chain recombines TRBV28 with TRBJ2-1; 11 nucleotides align to TRBD2. The germline V gene encodes CDR1 MDHEN and CDR2 SYDVKM. The CDR3 loop spans 13 amino acids. Germline trimming cut 8 bases from V and 9 bases from J; bases unmatched to any gene: 6. DNA for the CDR3: TGTGCCAGCGCTCGACTAGCGGGATGTGAGCAGTTCTTC. Its protein product is CASARLAGCEQFF.

Comment on this clonotype: This may be a read error, as it is one base from a much larger clone. CDR3 amino acids: CSVNRDRAYNERFF. CDR3 nucleotide sequence: TGCAGCGTTAACCGGGACAGGGCCTACAATGAGCGGTTCTTC. This chain connects TRBV29-1 to TRBJ2-1; 9 nucleotides agree with TRBD1. The CDR3 length is 14 residues. CDR1 is SQVTM, CDR2 ANQGSEA, per germline.

This clonotype was counted many times. The rearrangement links TRBV28 to TRBJ1-4, with 7 bases matching TRBD1. CDR1 and CDR2 from the germline V gene are MDHEN and SYDVKM. J was trimmed by 1 base and V by 6 bases; bases with no gene match: 5. This CDR3 region has 15 residues. The CDR3 nucleotides read TGTGCCAGCAGCCGCCACAGGGGAACTAATGAAAAACTGTTTTTT. This gives the protein CASSRHRGTNEKLFF.

This rearrangement joins TRBV3-1 to TRBJ1-5; the D is unclear. The germline V and J ends were trimmed by 0 bases and 5 bases, with 5 bases remaining between them. Germline V CDR1 and CDR2: LGHDT, YNNKEL (reference sequence). This CDR3 region has 13 residues. DNA of the CDR3: TGTGCCAGCAGCCAAGATGGTTATCAGCCCCAGCATTTT. The encoded protein is CASSQDGYQPQHF.

This clonotype was found a few times. The gene calls are TRBV6-2 or TRBV6-3 and TRBJ2-1; 13 bases match TRBD2. Unmatched junction bases numbered 8, after V lost 6 bases and J lost 9 bases. Germline V CDR1 and CDR2: MNHEY, SVGEGT. This CDR3 is 15 amino acids long. The CDR3 protein is CASRFWTSGSSEQFF. CDR3 nucleotide sequence: TGTGCCAGCAGATTCTGGACTAGCGGGAGTAGTGAGCAGTTCTTC.

This chain links TRBV12-3 or TRBV12-4 with TRBJ1-2; D perhaps matches TRBD1 (6 bases). The CDR3 covers 15 residues. Trimming took off 5 bases at V and 7 bases at J, with 20 bases between the two ends. CDR3 residues: CASSPSGDSGSGYTF. DNA of the CDR3: TGTGCCAGCAGTCCATCAGGGGATTCCGGATCTGGCTACACCTTC.

This clonotype has just a few counts. The chain combines TRBV9 with TRBJ2-1, with D unclear. The CDR3 consists of 13 residues. CDR1 and CDR2 from the germline V gene are SGDLS and YYNGEE. V lost 2 bases, J lost 8 bases, and 11 bases lay in between. In nucleotides, the CDR3 is TGTGCCAGCAGCGTCCAGGAACGGGATGAGCAGTTCTTC. Translating gives CASSVQERDEQFF.

The V gene is TRBV28, the J gene TRBJ1-2; D is possibly TRBD1 (6 bases). V was shortened by 4 bases and J by 2 bases, with 8 bases between the two germline ends. From germline, CDR1 is MDHEN and CDR2 SYDVKM. The CDR3 length is 13 residues. CDR3 coding DNA: TGTGCCAGCAGTTGGGGGACAAACTATGGCTACACCTTC. This sequence encodes CASSWGTNYGYTF.

The V and J genes are TRBV10-1 and TRBJ2-1, with 8 bases identical to TRBD2. Germline loops: CDR1 WNHNN, CDR2 SYGVQD (reference sequence). V shed 11 bases and J 6 bases; nucleotides not matched to a gene: 3. There are 11 residues in the CDR3. The CDR3 protein is CAGTRGNEQFF. In nucleotides, the CDR3 is TGCGCCGGGACTAGAGGCAATGAGCAGTTCTTC.

This clonotype was observed at least ten times. The rearrangement uses TRBV6-1 and TRBJ2-7; D is undetermined. Germline V gives CDR1 MNHNS, CDR2 SASEGT. Trimming removed 1 base at V and 3 bases at J, with 13 bases between. There are 15 residues in the CDR3. For the CDR3, the DNA is TGTGCCAGCAGTGAAGACGAGACACTTTACTACGAGCAGTACTTC. Translating it yields CASSEDETLYYEQYF.